The 29 T cell receptor beta chains listed next were all sequenced from one sample in a study of HIV-infected patients and healthy controls. Whole blood was used without fractionation, so all unsorted peripheral T cells were included. Reverse transcription used 450 to 650 ng RNA and constant-region primers for alpha and beta. Using multiplexing indices, alpha and beta chain libraries were generated apart by chain-specific third strand synthesis. MiXCR was run by TCRdb on the 5' RACE reads, yielding one entry per CDR3 protein. Among 15,000 to 20,000 distinct CDR3 sequences, 7.5% to 9% were seen once, and the ten largest hold about 2.6%. The sample was blood. The receptor source for this set is an adult in good health.

This clonotype was detected ten times or more. The chain recombines TRBV29-1 with TRBJ2-6; D is unclear. The germline V gene encodes CDR1 SQVTM and CDR2 ANQGSEA. Trimming shortened V by 4 bases and J by 0 bases, and 13 bases separated the two germline ends. This CDR3 region has 16 residues. In DNA form, the CDR3 reads TGCAGCGTTGTCGGTGGACGATTCTCTGGGGCCAACGTCCTGACTTTC. Protein: CSVVGGRFSGANVLTF. The variable domain in full, with the rest retrieved from reference TRBV29-1 and TRBJ2-6, is SAVISQKPSRDICQRGTSLTIQCQVDSQVTMMFWYRQQPGQSLTLIATANQGSEATYESGFVIDKFPISRPNLTFSTLTVSNMSPEDSSIYLCSVVGGRFSGANVLTFGAGSRLTVL.

This clonotype was counted ten times or more. This sequence joins TRBV20-1 and TRBJ1-3; D call uncertain. This CDR3 comprises 14 residues. Germline CDR1 DFQATT, CDR2 SNEGSKA (reference sequence). The V and J ends lost 2 bases and 0 bases respectively, with 8 bases between them. Written as DNA, the CDR3 is TGCAGTGCTAGAATGGGAGTCTCTGGAAACACCATATATTTT. Amino acid sequence: CSARMGVSGNTIYF.

Of note for this clonotype: A much larger clone differs from this one at a single base, so this may be a read error. The chain recombines TRBV28 with TRBJ1-4; 8 nucleotides match TRBD1. CDR1 is MDHEN, CDR2 SYDVKM, per germline. The CDR3 loop spans 15 amino acids. The CDR3 bases are TGTGTCAGCAGTATACTAGGGACAGGCGATGAAAAACTGTTTTTT. This encodes CVSSILGTGDEKLFF.

The chain uses TRBV29-1 and TRBJ1-1, with D uncertain. The CDR3 contains 12 residues. From germline, CDR1 is SQVTM and CDR2 ANQGSEA. Trimming left V 5 bases short and J 2 bases short, with 9 bases between. CDR3 amino acids: CSVQIVNTEAFF. In DNA, the CDR3 is TGCAGCGTTCAGATCGTAAACACTGAAGCTTTCTTT.

J is TRBJ2-3 and V is TRBV7-9; D perhaps matches TRBD2 (5 bases). This CDR3 spans 15 amino acids. CDR1 is SEHNR and CDR2 is FQNEAQ in the germline V gene (reference sequence). Trimming removed 5 bases from V and 5 bases from J, with 17 bases in between. Here the CDR3 reads CASSPSSAYQDTQYF. The CDR3 DNA sequence: TGTGCCAGCAGCCCGAGTAGCGCCTACCAAGATACGCAGTATTTT.

Comments on this clonotype: With a much larger clone just one base away, this may be a read error. The conserved phenylalanine or tryptophan is not found at the CDR3 terminus, so this likely reflects a read error. The rearrangement joins TRBV5-6 to TRBJ1-5; D gene unclear. The CDR3 consists of 13 residues. Germline CDR1 is SGHDT and CDR2 is YYEEEE. The V end was cut by 4 bases, the J end by 0 bases, with 5 bases between. DNA of the CDR3: TGTGCCAGCAGCCGTTATAGCAATCAGCCCCAGCATCTT. It is translated as CASSRYSNQPQHL.

This clonotype came up many times. This rearrangement joins TRBV6-2 or TRBV6-3 to TRBJ2-1; the D call may be TRBD1 or TRBD2 (5 bases each). V lost 2 bases, J lost 6 bases, and 14 bases lay in between. The CDR3 runs to 15 residues. The germline CDR1 and CDR2 sequences are MNHEY and SVGEGT. The CDR3 nucleotides are TGTGCCAGCAGTTACGGGACGGAGCGTGTCAATGAGCAGTTCTTC. As protein: CASSYGTERVNEQFF.

The V and J genes are TRBV7-2 and TRBJ1-1, with TRBD1 as a possible D gene (6 bases). This CDR3 is 13 amino acids long. Germline V CDR1 and CDR2: SGHTA, FQGNSA. Deletions cut 1 base from V and 5 bases from J, with 8 bases between. CDR3 protein: CASSLVQGTEAFF. In DNA, the CDR3 is TGTGCCAGCAGCTTAGTCCAGGGGACTGAAGCTTTCTTT.

Sample share makes this clonotype medium-sized. This sequence joins TRBV6-6 and TRBJ2-1, with TRBD1 identical over 8 bases. The CDR3 contains 15 residues. Trimming cost V 3 bases and J 6 bases; bases outside gene matches: 7. Germline V gene data show CDR1 as MNHNY and CDR2 as SVGAGI (reference sequence). Here the CDR3 reads CASSYIQGGGNEQFF. Here the CDR3 DNA reads TGTGCCAGCAGTTATATACAGGGGGGCGGCAATGAGCAGTTCTTC.

This clonotype was counted at least ten times. This chain joins TRBV28 and TRBJ1-4, with D uncertain. Germline V gene lookup returns CDR1 MDHEN and CDR2 SYDVKM. This CDR3 is built from 13 residues. Trimming removed 3 bases at V and 4 bases at J, with 6 bases between. The CDR3 region is CASSFQRNEKLFF. As DNA, the CDR3 is TGTGCCAGCAGTTTCCAGCGTAATGAAAAACTGTTTTTT.

This clonotype has only a few counts. CDR3 region: CASSLLGNTEAFF. In nucleotides, the CDR3 is TGTGCCAGCAGCTTATTAGGGAACACTGAAGCTTTCTTT. V is TRBV7-2 and J is TRBJ1-1; no clear D gene. Germline V gives CDR1 SGHTA, CDR2 FQGNSA. The V end lost 2 bases, the J end lost 1 base, and 5 bases lay between the germline ends. CDR3 length: 13 residues.

This clonotype was counted ten times or more. This chain links TRBV6-1 with TRBJ2-5, with D unclear. Germline values: CDR1 MNHNS, CDR2 SASEGT. The CDR3 consists of 12 residues. V lost 3 bases and J lost 4, with 6 bases in between. CDR3 nucleotides: TGTGCCAGCAGTGAGTACCGAGAGACCCAGTACTTC. As protein: CASSEYRETQYF.

This clonotype was seen ten or more times. The V and J genes are TRBV5-6 and TRBJ2-3; D might be TRBD2 (5 bases). Germline CDR1 reads SGHDT; CDR2 reads YYEEEE. CDR3 size: 13 residues. V lost 2 bases and J 4 bases, leaving 8 bases between the germline ends. CDR3 region: CASSFTSADTQYF. The CDR3 DNA follows: TGTGCCAGCAGCTTTACTAGTGCAGATACGCAGTATTTT.

At least ten counts were recorded for this clonotype. CDR3 sequence reads: CASSGAGGYQPQHF. CDR3 nucleotide sequence: TGTGCCAGTAGTGGGGCAGGGGGATATCAGCCCCAGCATTTT. The gene calls are TRBV19 and TRBJ1-5, with 7 bases lining up with TRBD1. Germline V gives CDR1 LNHDA, CDR2 SQIVND (reference sequence). Unmatched junction bases numbered 6, after V lost 5 bases and J lost 5 bases. CDR3 size: 14 residues.

In its sample, this clonotype ranks as medium-sized. V gene TRBV9 combines with J gene TRBJ2-6; D remains unclear. The V gene lost 0 bases and the J gene lost 0 bases, with 16 bases spanning the gap. The CDR3 totals 19 residues. Germline lookup yields CDR1 SGDLS and CDR2 YYNGEE. CDR3: CASSVVPALGPSGANVLTF. In nucleotides, the CDR3 is TGTGCCAGCAGCGTAGTACCAGCCTTAGGTCCCTCTGGGGCCAACGTCCTGACTTTC.

This clonotype was recorded at least ten times. The CDR3 is CASSPFSGTGANVLTF. CDR3 coding DNA: TGTGCCAGCAGTCCATTCTCCGGGACTGGGGCCAACGTCCTGACTTTC. J is TRBJ2-6 and V is TRBV6-5; the D gene is possibly TRBD2 (5 bases). CDR1 MNHEY and CDR2 SVGAGI come from the germline V gene. The CDR3 covers 16 residues. Trimming stripped 5 bases from V and 2 bases from J, with 13 bases between.

This clonotype has a handful of counts. This chain links TRBV4-2 with TRBJ2-7; a possible D gene is TRBD1 (5 bases). The V gene lost 0 bases and the J gene lost 2 bases, with 11 bases spanning the gap. The germline V gene encodes CDR1 LGHNA and CDR2 YNFKEQ. The CDR3 runs 15 residues. CDR3 amino acids: CASSQERGFTYEQYF. As DNA, the CDR3 is TGTGCCAGCAGCCAAGAAAGGGGTTTTACCTACGAGCAGTACTTC.

Ten or more counts support this clonotype. The chain joins TRBV5-6 to TRBJ1-5; 9 positions agree with TRBD1. The CDR3 has 13 amino acids. The ends lost 3 bases at V and 7 bases at J; junction bases unmatched: 2. Germline-derived CDR1 and CDR2 are SGHDT and YYEEEE. CDR3 in DNA: TGTGCCAGCAGCTGGACAGGGGAACAGCCCCAGCATTTT. This translates into CASSWTGEQPQHF.

This clonotype came up many times. The chain is built from TRBV24-1 and TRBJ2-3; 10 bases agree with TRBD1. Unmatched junction bases numbered 21, after V lost 6 bases and J lost 4 bases. Germline-derived CDR1 and CDR2 are KGHDR and SFDVKD. This CDR3 spans 20 amino acids. The CDR3 reads CATSYGTGDVWGARPDTQYF. Written as DNA, the CDR3 is TGTGCCACCAGTTATGGGACAGGGGATGTCTGGGGGGCGAGGCCAGATACGCAGTATTTT.

This clonotype has more than one count but fewer than ten. As DNA, the CDR3 is TGTGCCAGCTCACGACCCCCAGGGACCCAAGAGACCCAGTACTTC. Translated: CASSRPPGTQETQYF. This chain links TRBV18 with TRBJ2-5; D assignment may be TRBD1 or TRBD2 (5 bases each). The CDR3 contains 15 residues. Germline values: CDR1 KGHSH, CDR2 LQKENI. V lost 4 bases and J lost 1, with 13 bases in between.

This clonotype was seen ten or more times. The genes are TRBV18 and TRBJ2-5; no firm D call. This CDR3 comprises 14 residues. V was shortened by 0 bases and J by 1 base, with 6 bases between the two germline ends. The germline CDR1 and CDR2 sequences are KGHSH and LQKENI. CDR3 sequence reads: CASSPPGFQETQYF. CDR3 nucleotides: TGTGCCAGCTCACCACCAGGTTTCCAAGAGACCCAGTACTTC.

This clonotype has at least ten counts. V usage is TRBV6-6 and J usage is TRBJ2-1; 11 bases are shared with TRBD1. V shed 8 bases and J 7 bases; nucleotides not matched to a gene: 4. The germline gives CDR1 MNHNY, CDR2 SVGAGI (reference sequence). The CDR3 is 13 amino acids. CDR3 protein: CASRDRGFNEQFF. CDR3 in DNA: TGTGCCAGCCGGGACAGGGGGTTTAATGAGCAGTTCTTC.

This clonotype was counted ten times or more. The chain links TRBV12-3 or TRBV12-4 to TRBJ2-3, with D hard to call. The CDR3 has 17 amino acids. V lost 3 bases, J lost 6 bases, and 22 bases lay in between. CDR3 in amino acids: CASSFLGSDSSADTQYF. The CDR3 bases are TGTGCCAGCAGTTTCCTCGGGTCGGATTCGTCTGCGGATACGCAGTATTTT.

This clonotype ranks as medium-sized (0.01 to 0.1%). This chain joins TRBV9 and TRBJ1-1; 7 positions match TRBD1. V was pared by 2 bases and J by 1 base, with 14 bases of the junction left unmatched. The CDR3 has 18 amino acids. Germline V gene lookup returns CDR1 SGDLS and CDR2 YYNGEE. CDR3 in amino acids: CASSVPRTGSLTNTEAFF. The CDR3 DNA follows: TGTGCCAGCAGCGTCCCTAGGACAGGCAGCTTGACGAACACTGAAGCTTTCTTT.

This clonotype was observed a handful of times. The chain links TRBV5-6 to TRBJ2-3, with a possible D match to TRBD2 (6 bases). Trimming pared 9 bases from V and 3 bases from J, leaving 14 bases between. The CDR3 extends over 13 amino acids. Germline V gene data show CDR1 as SGHDT and CDR2 as YYEEEE. In nucleotides, the CDR3 is TGTGCCACCCGACGGGAGCAGACAGATACGCAGTATTTT. This translates into CATRREQTDTQYF.

This clonotype was detected only a few times. The V call is TRBV12-3 or TRBV12-4, the J call TRBJ2-2; D not resolved. V was cut by 2 bases and J by 8 bases, with 12 bases left in between. The length of the CDR3 is 14 residues. In DNA, the CDR3 is TGTGCCAGCAGTTTACAGCGCGGATCTGGGGAGCTGTTTTTT. Amino acid sequence: CASSLQRGSGELFF.

This sequence joins TRBV5-1 and TRBJ2-1, with D unclear. Germline values: CDR1 SGHRS, CDR2 YFSETQ. V was trimmed by 6 bases and J by 9 bases, leaving 13 bases between them. The CDR3 consists of 12 residues. The DNA of the CDR3 is TGCGCCAGCACCTTAAGCGATAGTGAGCAGTTCTTC. As protein: CASTLSDSEQFF.

The chain links TRBV14 to TRBJ2-5; 10 positions agree with TRBD1. In germline, CDR1 is SGHDN, CDR2 FVKESK. The CDR3 contains 16 residues. V was pared by 3 bases and J by 2 bases, with 6 bases of the junction left unmatched. CDR3 residues: CASSQTGGAYQETQYF. The CDR3 region has the DNA TGTGCCAGCAGCCAGACAGGGGGCGCGTATCAAGAGACCCAGTACTTC.

Ten or more counts support this clonotype. This chain joins TRBV4-1 and TRBJ2-7; D may correspond to TRBD1 or TRBD2 (5 bases each). Germline assignment: CDR1 MGHRA and CDR2 YSYEKL. V gave up 3 bases and J gave up 3 bases, with 12 bases separating them. The CDR3 sequence is 14 residues long. The CDR3 is CASSQGPSGYEQYF. CDR3 nucleotide sequence: TGCGCCAGCAGCCAGGGACCCTCCGGCTACGAGCAGTACTTC.